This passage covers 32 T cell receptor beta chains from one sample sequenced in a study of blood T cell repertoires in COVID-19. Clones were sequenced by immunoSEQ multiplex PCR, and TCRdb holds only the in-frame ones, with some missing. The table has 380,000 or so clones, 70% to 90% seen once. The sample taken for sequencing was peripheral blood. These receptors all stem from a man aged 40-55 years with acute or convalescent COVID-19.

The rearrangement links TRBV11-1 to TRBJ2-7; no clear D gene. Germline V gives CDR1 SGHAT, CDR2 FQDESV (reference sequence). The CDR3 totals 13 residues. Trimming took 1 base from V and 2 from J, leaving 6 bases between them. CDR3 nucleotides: TGTGCCAGCAGCTTAGACGAGACCTACGAGCAGTACTTC. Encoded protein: CASSLDETYEQYF.

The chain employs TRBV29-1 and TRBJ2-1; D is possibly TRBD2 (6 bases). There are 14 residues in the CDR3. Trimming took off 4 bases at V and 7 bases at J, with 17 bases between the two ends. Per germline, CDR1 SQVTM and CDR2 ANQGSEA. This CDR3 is CSVALTRYGNEQFF. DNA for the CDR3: TGCAGCGTTGCCCTGACTAGGTATGGGAATGAGCAGTTCTTC.

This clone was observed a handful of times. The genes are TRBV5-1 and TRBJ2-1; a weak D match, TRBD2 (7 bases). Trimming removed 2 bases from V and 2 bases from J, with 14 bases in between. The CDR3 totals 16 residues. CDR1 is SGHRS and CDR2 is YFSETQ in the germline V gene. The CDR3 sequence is CASSFRGAGTYNEQFF. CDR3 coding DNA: TGCGCCAGCAGCTTTCGGGGGGCTGGGACCTACAATGAGCAGTTCTTC.

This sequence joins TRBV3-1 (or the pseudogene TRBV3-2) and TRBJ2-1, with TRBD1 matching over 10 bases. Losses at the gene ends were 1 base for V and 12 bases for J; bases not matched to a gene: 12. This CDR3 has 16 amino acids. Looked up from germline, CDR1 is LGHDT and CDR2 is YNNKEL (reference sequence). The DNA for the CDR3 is TGTGCCAGCAGCCAAGGTATTGGGACAGGGGCCGTGGGGCAGTTCTTC. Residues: CASSQGIGTGAVGQFF.

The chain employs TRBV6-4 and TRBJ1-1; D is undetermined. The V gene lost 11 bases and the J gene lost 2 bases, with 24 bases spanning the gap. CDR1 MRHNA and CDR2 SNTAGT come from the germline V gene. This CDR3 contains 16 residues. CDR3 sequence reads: CAPVEARSPSNTEAFF. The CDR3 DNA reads TGTGCCCCAGTCGAGGCTCGGTCCCCTTCAAACACTGAAGCTTTCTTT.

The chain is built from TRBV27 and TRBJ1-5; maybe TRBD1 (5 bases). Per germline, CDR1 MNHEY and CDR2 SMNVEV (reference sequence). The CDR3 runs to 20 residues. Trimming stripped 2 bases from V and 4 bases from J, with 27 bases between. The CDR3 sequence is CASSLVGQGSLSVPNQPQHF. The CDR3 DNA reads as TGTGCCAGCAGTTTAGTGGGGCAGGGTTCGTTATCAGTCCCAAATCAGCCCCAGCATTTT.

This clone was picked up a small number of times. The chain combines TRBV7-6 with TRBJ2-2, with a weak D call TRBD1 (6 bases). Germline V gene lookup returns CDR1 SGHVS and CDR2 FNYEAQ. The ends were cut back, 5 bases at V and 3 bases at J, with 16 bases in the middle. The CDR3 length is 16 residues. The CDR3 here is CASSPRDRLDTGELFF. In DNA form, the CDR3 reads TGTGCCAGCAGCCCCCGCGACAGGCTAGACACCGGGGAGCTGTTTTTT. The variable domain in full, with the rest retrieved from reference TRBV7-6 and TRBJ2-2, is GAGVSQSPRYKVTKRGQDVALRCDPISGHVSLYWYRQALGQGPEFLTYFNYEAQQDKSGLPNDRFSAERPEGSISTLTIQRTEQRDSAMYRCASSPRDRLDTGELFFGEGSRLTVL.

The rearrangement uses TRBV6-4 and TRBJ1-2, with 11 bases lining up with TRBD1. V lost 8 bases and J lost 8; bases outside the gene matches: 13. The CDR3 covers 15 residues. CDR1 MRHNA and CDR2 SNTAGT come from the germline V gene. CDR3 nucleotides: TGTGCCAGCGCACCTTCCCCCGGGACAGGGGGAGGCTACACCTTC. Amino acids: CASAPSPGTGGGYTF.

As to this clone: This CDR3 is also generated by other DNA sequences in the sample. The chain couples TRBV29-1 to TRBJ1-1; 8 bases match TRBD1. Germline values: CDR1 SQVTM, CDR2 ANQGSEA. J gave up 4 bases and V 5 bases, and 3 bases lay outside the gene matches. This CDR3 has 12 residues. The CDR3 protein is CSVNRGGTEAFF. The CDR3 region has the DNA TGCAGCGTTAACAGGGGGGGCACTGAAGCTTTCTTT.

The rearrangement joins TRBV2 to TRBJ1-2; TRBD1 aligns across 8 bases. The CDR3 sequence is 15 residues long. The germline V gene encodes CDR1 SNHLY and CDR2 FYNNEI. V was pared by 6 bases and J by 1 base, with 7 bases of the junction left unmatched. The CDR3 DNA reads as TGTGCCAGCAGGATGGACAGGGAAGATAACTATGGCTACACCTTC. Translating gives CASRMDREDNYGYTF. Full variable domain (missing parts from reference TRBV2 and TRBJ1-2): EPEVTQTPSHQVTQMGQEVILRCVPISNHLYFYWYRQILGQKVEFLVSFYNNEISEKSEIFDDQFSVERPDGSNFTLKIRSTKLEDSAMYFCASRMDREDNYGYTFGSGTRLTVV.

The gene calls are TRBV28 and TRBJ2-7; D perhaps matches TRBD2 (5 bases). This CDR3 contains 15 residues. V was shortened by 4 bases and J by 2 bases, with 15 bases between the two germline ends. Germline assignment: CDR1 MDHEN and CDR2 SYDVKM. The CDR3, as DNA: TGTGCCAGCAGTTCCCCGGGAACAAGGCCCTACGAGCAGTACTTC. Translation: CASSSPGTRPYEQYF.

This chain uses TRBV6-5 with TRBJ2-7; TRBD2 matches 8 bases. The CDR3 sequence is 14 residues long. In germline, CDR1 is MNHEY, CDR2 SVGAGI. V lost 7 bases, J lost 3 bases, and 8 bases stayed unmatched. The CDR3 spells CASNPGRAGYEQYF. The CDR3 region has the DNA TGTGCCAGCAATCCCGGGAGGGCGGGCTACGAGCAGTACTTC.

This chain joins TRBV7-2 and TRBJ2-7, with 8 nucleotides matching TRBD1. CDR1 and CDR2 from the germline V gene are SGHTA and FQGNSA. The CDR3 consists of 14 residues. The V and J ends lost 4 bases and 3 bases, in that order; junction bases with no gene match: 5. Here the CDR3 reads CASSSGTGYYEQYF. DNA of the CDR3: TGTGCCAGCAGCTCCGGGACAGGATACTACGAGCAGTACTTC.

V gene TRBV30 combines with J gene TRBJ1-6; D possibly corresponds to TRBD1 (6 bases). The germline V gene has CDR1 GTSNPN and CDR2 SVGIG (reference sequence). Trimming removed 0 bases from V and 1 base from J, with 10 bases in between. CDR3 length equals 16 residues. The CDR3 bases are TGTGCCTGGAGTGTACTGGGGGCTTCCTATAATTCACCCCTCCACTTT. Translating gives CAWSVLGASYNSPLHF.

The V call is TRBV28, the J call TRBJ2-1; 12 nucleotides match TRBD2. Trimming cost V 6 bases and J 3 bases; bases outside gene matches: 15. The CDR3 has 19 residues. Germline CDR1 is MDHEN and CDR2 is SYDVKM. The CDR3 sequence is CASSPKTTSGGSLYNEQFF. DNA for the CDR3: TGTGCCAGCAGCCCCAAAACGACTAGCGGGGGTTCCCTCTACAATGAGCAGTTCTTC.

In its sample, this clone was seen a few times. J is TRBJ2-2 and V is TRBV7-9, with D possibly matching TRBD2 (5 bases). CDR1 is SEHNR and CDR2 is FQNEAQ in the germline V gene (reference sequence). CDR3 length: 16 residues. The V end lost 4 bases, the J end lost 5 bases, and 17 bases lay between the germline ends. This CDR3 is CASSSTEGLGTGELFF. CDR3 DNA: TGTGCCAGCAGCTCTACCGAGGGCCTGGGGACCGGGGAGCTGTTTTTT. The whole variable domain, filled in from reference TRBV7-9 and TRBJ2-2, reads DTGVSQNPRHKITKRGQNVTFRCDPISEHNRLYWYRQTLGQGPEFLTYFQNEAQLEKSRLLSDRFSAERPKGSFSTLEIQRTEQGDSAMYLCASSSTEGLGTGELFFGEGSRLTVL.

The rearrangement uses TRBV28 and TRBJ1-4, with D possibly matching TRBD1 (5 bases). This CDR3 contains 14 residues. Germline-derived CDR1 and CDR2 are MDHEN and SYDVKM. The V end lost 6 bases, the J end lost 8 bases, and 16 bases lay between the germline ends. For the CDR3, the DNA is TGTGCCAGCAGAACGACAGCCACTGAAGAAAAACTGTTTTTT. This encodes CASRTTATEEKLFF.

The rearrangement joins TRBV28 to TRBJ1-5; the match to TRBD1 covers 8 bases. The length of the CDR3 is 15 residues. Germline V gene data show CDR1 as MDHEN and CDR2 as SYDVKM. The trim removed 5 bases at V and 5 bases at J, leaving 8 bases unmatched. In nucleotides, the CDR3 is TGTGCCAGCAGTCCCGGGACAGGTTCGGATCAGCCCCAGCATTTT. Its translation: CASSPGTGSDQPQHF.

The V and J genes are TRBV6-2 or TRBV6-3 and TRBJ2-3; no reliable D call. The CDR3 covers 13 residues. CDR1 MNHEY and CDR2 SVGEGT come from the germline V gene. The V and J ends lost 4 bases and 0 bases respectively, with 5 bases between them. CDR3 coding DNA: TGTGCCAGCAGTTCCCCGAGCACAGATACGCAGTATTTT. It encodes CASSSPSTDTQYF.

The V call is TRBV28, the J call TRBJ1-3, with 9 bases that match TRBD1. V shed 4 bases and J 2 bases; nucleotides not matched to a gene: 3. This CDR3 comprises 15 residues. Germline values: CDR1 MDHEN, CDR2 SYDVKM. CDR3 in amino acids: CASSSQGAAGNTIYF. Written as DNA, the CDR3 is TGTGCCAGCAGTTCACAGGGGGCGGCTGGAAACACCATATATTTT.

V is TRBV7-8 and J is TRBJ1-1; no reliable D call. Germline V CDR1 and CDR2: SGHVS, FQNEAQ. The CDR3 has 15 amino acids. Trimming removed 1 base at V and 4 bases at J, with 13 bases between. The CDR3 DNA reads TGTGCCAGCAGCTTAGTAAGTGGATCGGGCACTGAAGCTTTCTTT. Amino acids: CASSLVSGSGTEAFF.

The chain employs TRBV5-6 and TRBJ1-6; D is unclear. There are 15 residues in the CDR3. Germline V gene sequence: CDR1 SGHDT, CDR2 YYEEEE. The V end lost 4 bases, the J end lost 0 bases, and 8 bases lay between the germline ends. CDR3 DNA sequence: TGTGCCAGCAGCCGGCGGGACTCCTATAATTCACCCCTCCACTTT. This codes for CASSRRDSYNSPLHF.

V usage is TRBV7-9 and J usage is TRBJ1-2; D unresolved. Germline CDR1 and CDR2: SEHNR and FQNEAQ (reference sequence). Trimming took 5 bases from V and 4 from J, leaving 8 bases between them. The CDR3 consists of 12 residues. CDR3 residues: CASSQTAYGYTF. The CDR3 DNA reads TGTGCCAGCAGCCAAACAGCCTATGGCTACACCTTC.

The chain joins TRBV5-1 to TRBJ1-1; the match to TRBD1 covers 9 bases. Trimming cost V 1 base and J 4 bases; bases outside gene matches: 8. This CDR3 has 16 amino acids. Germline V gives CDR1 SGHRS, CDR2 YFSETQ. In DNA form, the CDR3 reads TGCGCCAGCAGCTTGAGTTCCGGGACAGGGATCACTGAAGCTTTCTTT. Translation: CASSLSSGTGITEAFF.

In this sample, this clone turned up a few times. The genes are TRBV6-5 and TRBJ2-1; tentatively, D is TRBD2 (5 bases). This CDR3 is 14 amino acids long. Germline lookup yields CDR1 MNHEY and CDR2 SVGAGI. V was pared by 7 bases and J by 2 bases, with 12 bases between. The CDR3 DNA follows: TGTGCCAGCATTGGTAGCGTACCCTACAATGAGCAGTTCTTC. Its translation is CASIGSVPYNEQFF.

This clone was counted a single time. The CDR3 spells CASSYSIGGTIYEQYF. Here the CDR3 DNA reads TGTGCCAGCAGTTACTCGATTGGGGGGACTATCTACGAGCAGTACTTC. The chain uses TRBV6-2 or TRBV6-3 and TRBJ2-7; 7 positions match TRBD2. The junction had 8 bases not matched to a gene; V was cut back by 0 bases and J by 3 bases. The germline V gene encodes CDR1 MNHEY and CDR2 SVGEGT. The CDR3 extends over 16 amino acids.

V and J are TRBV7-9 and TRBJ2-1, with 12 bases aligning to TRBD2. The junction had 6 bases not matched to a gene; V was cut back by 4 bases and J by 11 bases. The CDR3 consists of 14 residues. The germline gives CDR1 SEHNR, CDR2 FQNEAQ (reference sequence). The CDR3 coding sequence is TGTGCCAGCAGCTCCCTAGCGGGGGGGTACCAGCAGTTCTTC. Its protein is CASSSLAGGYQQFF.

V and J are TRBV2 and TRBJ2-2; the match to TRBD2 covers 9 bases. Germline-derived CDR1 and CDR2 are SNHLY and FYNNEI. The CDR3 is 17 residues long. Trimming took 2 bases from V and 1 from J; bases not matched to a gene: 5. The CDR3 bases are TGTGCCAGCAGTGAATTTCGGACTAGCGTGAACACCGGGGAGCTGTTTTTT. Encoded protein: CASSEFRTSVNTGELFF.

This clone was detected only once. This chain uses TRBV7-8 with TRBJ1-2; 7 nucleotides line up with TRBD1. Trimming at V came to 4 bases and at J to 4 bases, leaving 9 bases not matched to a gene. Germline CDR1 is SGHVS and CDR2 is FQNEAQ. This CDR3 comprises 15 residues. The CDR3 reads CASSSGTVPPYGYTF. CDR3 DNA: TGTGCCAGCAGCTCGGGGACAGTCCCCCCCTATGGCTACACCTTC.

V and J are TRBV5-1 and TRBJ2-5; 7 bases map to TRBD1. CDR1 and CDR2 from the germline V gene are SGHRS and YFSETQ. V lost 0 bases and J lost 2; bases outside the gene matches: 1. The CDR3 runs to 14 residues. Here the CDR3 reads CASSLGQGQETQYF. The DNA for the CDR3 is TGCGCCAGCAGCTTGGGACAGGGTCAAGAGACCCAGTACTTC.

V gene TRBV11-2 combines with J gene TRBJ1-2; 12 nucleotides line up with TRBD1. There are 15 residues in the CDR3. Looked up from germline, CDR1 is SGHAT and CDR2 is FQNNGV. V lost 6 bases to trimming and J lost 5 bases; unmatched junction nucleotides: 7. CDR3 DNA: TGTGCCAGCAGTCGGGGACAGGGGGCGTTATATGGCTACACCTTC. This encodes CASSRGQGALYGYTF.

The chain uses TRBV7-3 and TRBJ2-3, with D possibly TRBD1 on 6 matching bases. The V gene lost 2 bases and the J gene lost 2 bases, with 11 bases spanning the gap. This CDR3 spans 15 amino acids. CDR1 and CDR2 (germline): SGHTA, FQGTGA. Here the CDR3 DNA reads TGTGCCAGCAGCTTACGGGACACCTCCACAGATACGCAGTATTTT. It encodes CASSLRDTSTDTQYF.